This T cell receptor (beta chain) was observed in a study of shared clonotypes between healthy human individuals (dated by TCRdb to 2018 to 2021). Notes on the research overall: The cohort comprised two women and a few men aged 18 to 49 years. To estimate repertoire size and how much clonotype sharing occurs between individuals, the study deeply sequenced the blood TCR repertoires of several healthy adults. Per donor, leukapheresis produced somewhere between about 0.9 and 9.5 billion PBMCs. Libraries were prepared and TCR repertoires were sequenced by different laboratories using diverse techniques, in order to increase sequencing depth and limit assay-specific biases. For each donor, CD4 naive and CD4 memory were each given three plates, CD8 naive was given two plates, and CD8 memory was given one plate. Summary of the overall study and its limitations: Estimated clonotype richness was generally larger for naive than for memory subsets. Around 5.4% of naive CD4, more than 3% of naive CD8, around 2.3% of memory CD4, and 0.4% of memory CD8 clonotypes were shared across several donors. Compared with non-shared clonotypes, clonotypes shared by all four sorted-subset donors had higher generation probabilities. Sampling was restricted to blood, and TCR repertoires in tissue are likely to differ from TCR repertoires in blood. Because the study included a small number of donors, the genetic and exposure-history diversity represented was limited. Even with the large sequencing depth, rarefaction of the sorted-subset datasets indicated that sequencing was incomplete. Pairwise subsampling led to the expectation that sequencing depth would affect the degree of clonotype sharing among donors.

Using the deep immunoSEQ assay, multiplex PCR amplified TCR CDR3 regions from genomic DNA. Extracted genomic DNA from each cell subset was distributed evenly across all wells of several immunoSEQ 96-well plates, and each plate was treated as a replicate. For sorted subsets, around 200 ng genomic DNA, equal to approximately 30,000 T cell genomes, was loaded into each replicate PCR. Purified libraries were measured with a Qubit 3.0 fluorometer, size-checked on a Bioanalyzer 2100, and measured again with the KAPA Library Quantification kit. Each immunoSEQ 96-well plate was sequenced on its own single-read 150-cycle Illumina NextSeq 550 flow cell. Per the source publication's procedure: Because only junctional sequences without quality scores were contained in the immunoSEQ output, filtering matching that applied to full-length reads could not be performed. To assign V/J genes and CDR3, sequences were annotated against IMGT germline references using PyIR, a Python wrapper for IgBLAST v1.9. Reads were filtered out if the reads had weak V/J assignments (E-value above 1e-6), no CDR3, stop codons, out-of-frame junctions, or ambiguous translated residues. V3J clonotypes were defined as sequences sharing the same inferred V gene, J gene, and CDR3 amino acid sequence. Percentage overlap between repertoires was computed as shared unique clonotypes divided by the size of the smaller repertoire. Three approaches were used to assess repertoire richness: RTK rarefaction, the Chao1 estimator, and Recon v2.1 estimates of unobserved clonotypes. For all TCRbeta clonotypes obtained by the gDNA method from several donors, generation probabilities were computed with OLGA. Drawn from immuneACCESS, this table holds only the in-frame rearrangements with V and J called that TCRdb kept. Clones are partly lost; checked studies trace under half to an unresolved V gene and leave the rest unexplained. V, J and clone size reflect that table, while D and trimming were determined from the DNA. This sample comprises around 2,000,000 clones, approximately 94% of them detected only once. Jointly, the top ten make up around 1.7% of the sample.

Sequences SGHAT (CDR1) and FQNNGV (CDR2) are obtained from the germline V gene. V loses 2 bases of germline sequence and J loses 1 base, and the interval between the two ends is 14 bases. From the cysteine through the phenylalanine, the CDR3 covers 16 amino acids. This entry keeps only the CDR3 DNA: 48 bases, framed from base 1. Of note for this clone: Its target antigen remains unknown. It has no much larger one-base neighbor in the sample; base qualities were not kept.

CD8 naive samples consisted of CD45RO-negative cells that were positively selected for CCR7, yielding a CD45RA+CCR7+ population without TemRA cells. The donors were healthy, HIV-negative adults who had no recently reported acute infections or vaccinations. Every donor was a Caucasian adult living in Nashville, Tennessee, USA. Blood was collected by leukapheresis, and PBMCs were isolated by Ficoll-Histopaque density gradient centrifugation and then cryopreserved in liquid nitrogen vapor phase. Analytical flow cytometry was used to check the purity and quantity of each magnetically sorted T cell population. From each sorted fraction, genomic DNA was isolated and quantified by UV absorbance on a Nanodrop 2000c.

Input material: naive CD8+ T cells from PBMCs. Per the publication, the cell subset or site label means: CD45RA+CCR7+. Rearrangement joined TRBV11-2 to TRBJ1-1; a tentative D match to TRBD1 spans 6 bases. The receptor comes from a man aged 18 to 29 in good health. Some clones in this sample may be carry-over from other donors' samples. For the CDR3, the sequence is CASSLYSSQGNTEAFF. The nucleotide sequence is TGTGCCAGCAGCTTATATTCGTCACAGGGGAACACTGAAGCTTTCTTT.